These T cell receptor beta chains were read from a single sample in a study of blood T cell repertoires in COVID-19. Assay used: immunoSEQ multiplex PCR; TCRdb lists only in-frame clones, some missing. The sample lists 250,000 to 400,000 clones, more than 75% occurring once. The sequenced sample consisted of PBMCs or T cells enriched from blood (not recorded which). These receptors were collected from a man aged 60 to 75 who had recovered from COVID-19. Each CDR3 is given with its conserved first and last residue. The D gene is left open where the match is weak. Clone size, where shown, is once, few, many, or a class for clones that have expanded.

>few|TRBV5-1|TRBJ1-1|TRBD1
TGCGCCAGCAGCTTGGGTACAGGGGGCGTCACTGAAGCTTTCTTT
CASSLGTGGVTEAFF
>.|TRBV4-2|TRBJ2-7|TRBD1
TGTGCCAGCAGCCAAGACTCCGGGACAGGGGGCGACTACGAGCAGTACTTC
CASSQDSGTGGDYEQYF
>.|TRBV5-6|TRBJ1-1|TRBD1
TGTGCCAGCAGCAAGGACAGGAGGAGCACTGAAGCTTTCTTT
CASSKDRRSTEAFF
>once|TRBV27|TRBJ1-4|.
TGTGCCAGCAGCGAGTACTCAACTAATGAAAAACTGTTTTTT
CASSEYSTNEKLFF
>once|TRBV9|TRBJ1-1|.
TGTGCCAGCAGCGCCACCGGGATGATCACTGAAGCTTTCTTT
CASSATGMITEAFF
>few|TRBV19|TRBJ2-1|TRBD2
TGTGCCAGTAGTGGGGGGGGACTCTATGAGCAGTTCTTC
CASSGGGLYEQFF
>.|TRBV6-1|TRBJ2-7|TRBD1
TGTGCCAGCAACCCCGGGACAGGGTCCTACGAGCAGTACTTC
CASNPGTGSYEQYF
>.|TRBV6-1|TRBJ2-7|TRBD2
TGTGCCAGCAGTGACCTTAGCGGGCCTCCCTACGAGCAGTACTTC
CASSDLSGPPYEQYF
>.|TRBV29-1|TRBJ1-2|.
TGCAGCGTTGAAGATCTCTATGGCTACACCTTC
CSVEDLYGYTF
>.|TRBV18|TRBJ2-3|TRBD2
TGTGCCAGCTCACCACCGGGACTAGCAGGATCCTTGAGCACAGATACGCAGTATTTT
CASSPPGLAGSLSTDTQYF
>.|TRBV4-2|TRBJ2-7|.
TGTGCCAGCAGCCAAGGGCCCTACGAGCAGTACTTC
CASSQGPYEQYF
>many|TRBV5-1|TRBJ2-7|.
TGCGCCAGCAGCCACTTTAGCACCGAGCAGTACTTC
CASSHFSTEQYF
>.|TRBV25-1|TRBJ1-2|.
TGTGCCAGCAGTGAATATAGGAGGGGTGGTCTCTATGGCTACACCTTC
CASSEYRRGGLYGYTF
>.|TRBV19|TRBJ2-2|.
TGTGCCAGTAGTCACACCGGAGGTGTCGCCGGGGAGCTGTTTTTT
CASSHTGGVAGELFF
>.|TRBV7-9|TRBJ2-3|.
TGTGCCAGCAGCTTAACTAGCAGAGATACGCAGTATTTT
CASSLTSRDTQYF
>.|TRBV7-2|TRBJ1-3|TRBD1
TGTGCCAGCAGCTTAGGGGGACAGACTGGAAACACCATATATTTT
CASSLGGQTGNTIYF
>.|TRBV21-1|TRBJ1-1|.
TGTGCCAGCAGCAAAGCTGGGAGGGAGGCGGACACTGAAGCTTTCTTT
CASSKAGREADTEAFF
>once|TRBV25-1|TRBJ1-2|.
TGTGCCAGCAGTCAGGGTTATGGCTACACCTTC
CASSQGYGYTF